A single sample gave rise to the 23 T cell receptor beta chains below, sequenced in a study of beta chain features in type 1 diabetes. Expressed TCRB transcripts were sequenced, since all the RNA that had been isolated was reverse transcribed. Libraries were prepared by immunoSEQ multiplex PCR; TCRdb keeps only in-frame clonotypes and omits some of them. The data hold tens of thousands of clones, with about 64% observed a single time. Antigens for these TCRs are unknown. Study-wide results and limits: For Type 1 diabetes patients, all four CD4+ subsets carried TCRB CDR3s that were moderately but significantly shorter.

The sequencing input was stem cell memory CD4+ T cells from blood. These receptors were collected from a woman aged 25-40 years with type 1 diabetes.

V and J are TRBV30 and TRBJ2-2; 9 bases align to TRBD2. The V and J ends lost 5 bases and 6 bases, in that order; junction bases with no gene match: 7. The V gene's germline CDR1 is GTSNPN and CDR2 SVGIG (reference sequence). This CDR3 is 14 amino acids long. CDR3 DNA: TGTGCCTGGGAGGGACTAGCTAACGCCGGGGAGCTGTTTTTT. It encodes CAWEGLANAGELFF.

CDR3: CASSVKLNQPQHF. CDR3 nucleotide sequence: TGTGCCAGTAGTGTGAAACTAAATCAGCCCCAGCATTTT. The chain recombines TRBV19 with TRBJ1-5; D remains unclear. V was pared by 5 bases and J by 4 bases, with 9 bases between. The V gene's germline CDR1 is LNHDA and CDR2 SQIVND (reference sequence). The CDR3 sequence is 13 residues long.

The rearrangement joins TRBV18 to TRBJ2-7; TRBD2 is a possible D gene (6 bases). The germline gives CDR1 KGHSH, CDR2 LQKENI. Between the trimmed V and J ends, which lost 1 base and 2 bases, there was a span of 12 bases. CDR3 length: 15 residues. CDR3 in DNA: TGTGCCAGCTCACCACAGGCGGGGAGTACCTACGAGCAGTACTTC. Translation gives CASSPQAGSTYEQYF.

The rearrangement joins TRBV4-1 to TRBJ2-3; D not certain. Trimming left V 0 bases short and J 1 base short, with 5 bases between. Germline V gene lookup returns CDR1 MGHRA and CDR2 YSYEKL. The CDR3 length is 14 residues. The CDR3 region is CASSQDRGTDTQYF. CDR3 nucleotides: TGCGCCAGCAGCCAAGATCGCGGCACAGATACGCAGTATTTT.

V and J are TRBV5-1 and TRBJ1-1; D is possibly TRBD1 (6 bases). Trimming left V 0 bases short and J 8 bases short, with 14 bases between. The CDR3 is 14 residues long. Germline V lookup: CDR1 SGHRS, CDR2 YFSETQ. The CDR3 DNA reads TGCGCCAGCAGCTTGGGGGGAGGGACACGAGAAGCTTTCTTT. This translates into CASSLGGGTREAFF.

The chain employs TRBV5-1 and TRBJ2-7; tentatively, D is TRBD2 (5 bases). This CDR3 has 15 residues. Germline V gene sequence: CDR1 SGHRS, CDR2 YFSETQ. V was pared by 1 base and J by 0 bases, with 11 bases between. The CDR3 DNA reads TGCGCCAGCAGCTTGCTAGCTGTGAGCTCCTACGAGCAGTACTTC. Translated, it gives CASSLLAVSSYEQYF.

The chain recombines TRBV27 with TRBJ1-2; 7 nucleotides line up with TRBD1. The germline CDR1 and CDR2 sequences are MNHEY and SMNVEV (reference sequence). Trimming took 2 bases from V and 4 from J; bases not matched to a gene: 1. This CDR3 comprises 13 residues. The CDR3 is CASSLEGAYGYTF. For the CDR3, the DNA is TGTGCCAGCAGTTTAGAGGGGGCCTATGGCTACACCTTC.

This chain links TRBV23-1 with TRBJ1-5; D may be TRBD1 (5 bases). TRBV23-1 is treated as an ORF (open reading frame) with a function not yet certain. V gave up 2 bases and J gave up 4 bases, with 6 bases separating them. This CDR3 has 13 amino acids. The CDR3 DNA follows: TGCGCCAGCAGTCAAAGGGGAAATCAGCCCCAGCATTTT. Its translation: CASSQRGNQPQHF.

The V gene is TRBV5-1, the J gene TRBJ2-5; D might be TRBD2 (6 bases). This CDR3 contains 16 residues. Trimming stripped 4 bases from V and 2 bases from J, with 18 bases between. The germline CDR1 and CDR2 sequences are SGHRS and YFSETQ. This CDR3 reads CASSPRTSRTQETQYF. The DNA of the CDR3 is TGCGCCAGCAGCCCACGCACTAGCCGTACTCAAGAGACCCAGTACTTC.

This CDR3 is CAPGGYSGANVLTF. CDR3 DNA: TGTGCCCCTGGCGGGTATTCCGGGGCCAACGTCCTGACTTTC. This chain uses TRBV7-9 with TRBJ2-6, with D maybe TRBD2 (5 bases). V gave up 11 bases and J gave up 4 bases, with 15 bases separating them. The CDR3 sequence is 14 residues long. Germline V gene lookup returns CDR1 SEHNR and CDR2 FQNEAQ (reference sequence).

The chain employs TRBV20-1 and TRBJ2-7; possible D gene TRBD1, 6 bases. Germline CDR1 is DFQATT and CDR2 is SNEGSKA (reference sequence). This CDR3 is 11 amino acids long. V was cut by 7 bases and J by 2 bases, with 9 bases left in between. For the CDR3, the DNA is TGCAGTGTGGCAGGGGCCTACGAGCAGTACTTC. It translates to CSVAGAYEQYF.

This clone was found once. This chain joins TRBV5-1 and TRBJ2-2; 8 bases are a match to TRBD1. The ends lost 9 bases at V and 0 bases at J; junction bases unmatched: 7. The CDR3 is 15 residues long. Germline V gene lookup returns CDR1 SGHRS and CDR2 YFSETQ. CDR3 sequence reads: CAIDRQGPNTGELFF. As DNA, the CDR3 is TGCGCCATCGACCGACAGGGGCCGAACACCGGGGAGCTGTTTTTT.

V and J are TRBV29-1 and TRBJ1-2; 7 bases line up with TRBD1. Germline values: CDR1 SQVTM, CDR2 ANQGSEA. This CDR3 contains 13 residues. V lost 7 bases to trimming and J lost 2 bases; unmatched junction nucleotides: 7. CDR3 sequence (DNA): TGCAGCGCTTGGACAGGCGACAACTATGGCTACACCTTC. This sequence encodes CSAWTGDNYGYTF. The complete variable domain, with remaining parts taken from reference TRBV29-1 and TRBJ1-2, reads SAVISQKPSRDICQRGTSLTIQCQVDSQVTMMFWYRQQPGQSLTLIATANQGSEATYESGFVIDKFPISRPNLTFSTLTVSNMSPEDSSIYLCSAWTGDNYGYTFGSGTRLTVV.

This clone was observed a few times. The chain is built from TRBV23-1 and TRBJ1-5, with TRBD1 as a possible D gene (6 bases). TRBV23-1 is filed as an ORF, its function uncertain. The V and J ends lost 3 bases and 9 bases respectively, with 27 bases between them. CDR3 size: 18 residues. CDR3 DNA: TGCGCCAGCAGTCATCACGTACTACAGGGTGACAAGGTAGCGCCCCAGCATTTT. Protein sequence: CASSHHVLQGDKVAPQHF.

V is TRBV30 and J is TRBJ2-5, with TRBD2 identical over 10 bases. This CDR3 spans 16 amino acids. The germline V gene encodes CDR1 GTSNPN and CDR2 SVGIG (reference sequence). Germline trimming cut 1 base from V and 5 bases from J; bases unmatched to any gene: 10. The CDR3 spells CAWSEREGLGRETQYF. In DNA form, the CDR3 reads TGTGCCTGGAGTGAGCGGGAGGGCCTGGGTAGGGAGACCCAGTACTTC.

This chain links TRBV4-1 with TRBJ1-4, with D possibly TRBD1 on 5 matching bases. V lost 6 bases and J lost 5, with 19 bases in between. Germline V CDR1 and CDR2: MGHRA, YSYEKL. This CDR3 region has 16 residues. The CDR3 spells CASRGSGHNGNEKLFF. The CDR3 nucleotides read TGCGCCAGCAGGGGCTCCGGACACAACGGGAATGAAAAACTGTTTTTT.

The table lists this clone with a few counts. In DNA, the CDR3 is TGCGCCAGCAGCTTGGAATCCGGCGGGTATGGCTACACCTTC. Amino acid sequence: CASSLESGGYGYTF. The gene calls are TRBV5-1 and TRBJ1-2, with no clear D. Germline CDR1 is SGHRS and CDR2 is YFSETQ. The CDR3 extends over 14 amino acids. Trimming stripped 0 bases from V and 5 bases from J, with 11 bases between.

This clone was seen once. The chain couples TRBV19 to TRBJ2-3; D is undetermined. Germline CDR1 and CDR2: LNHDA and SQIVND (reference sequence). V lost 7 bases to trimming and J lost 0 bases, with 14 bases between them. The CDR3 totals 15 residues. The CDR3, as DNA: TGTGCCAGTAACCCCTTGGGCGAAAGCACAGATACGCAGTATTTT. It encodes CASNPLGESTDTQYF.

CDR3 in amino acids: CASSLGQADTQYF. The CDR3, as DNA: TGCGCCAGCAGCTTGGGACAGGCAGATACGCAGTATTTT. The J gene is TRBJ2-3, the V gene TRBV5-1; TRBD1 might be the D (6 bases). V was shortened by 0 bases and J by 4 bases, with 6 bases between the two germline ends. The length of the CDR3 is 13 residues. Germline-derived CDR1 and CDR2 are SGHRS and YFSETQ.

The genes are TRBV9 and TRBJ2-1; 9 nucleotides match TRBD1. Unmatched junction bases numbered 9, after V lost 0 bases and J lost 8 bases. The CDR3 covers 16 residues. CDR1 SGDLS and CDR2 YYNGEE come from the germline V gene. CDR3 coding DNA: TGTGCCAGCAGCGTAGATCCGGGACAGGGTTTTCATGAGCAGTTCTTC. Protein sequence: CASSVDPGQGFHEQFF.

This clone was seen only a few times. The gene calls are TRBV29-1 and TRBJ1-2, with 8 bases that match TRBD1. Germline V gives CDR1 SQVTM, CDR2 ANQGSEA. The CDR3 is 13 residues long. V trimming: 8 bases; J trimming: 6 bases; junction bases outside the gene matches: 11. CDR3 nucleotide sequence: TGCAGCTACCCCAGGCCAGGGGGCCATGGCTACACCTTC. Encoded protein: CSYPRPGGHGYTF.

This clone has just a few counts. The CDR3 protein is CASLEMGHQTQYF. As DNA, the CDR3 is TGTGCCAGCCTGGAAATGGGACACCAGACCCAGTACTTC. The rearrangement links TRBV2 to TRBJ2-5, with a possible D match to TRBD1 (6 bases). Germline CDR1 and CDR2: SNHLY and FYNNEI. Trimming removed 8 bases at V and 6 bases at J, with 16 bases between. The CDR3 totals 13 residues.

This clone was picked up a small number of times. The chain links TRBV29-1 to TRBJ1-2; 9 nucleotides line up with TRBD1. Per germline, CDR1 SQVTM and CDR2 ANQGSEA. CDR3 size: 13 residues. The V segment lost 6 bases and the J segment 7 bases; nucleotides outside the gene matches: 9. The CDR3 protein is CSVENRGLGGYTF. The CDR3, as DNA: TGCAGCGTGGAGAACAGGGGGCTAGGTGGCTACACCTTC.